The clone carrying this TCR beta chain was seen only a few times. Its matching antigen is unknown. This sample is drawn from a study of human T cells and chemical hapten exposure. About the study: Skin on the upper inner arm, about 2 cm by about 2 cm in size, was sensitized with 2% DPC. Overall study findings and caveats: TCRs above 1 in 1000 frequency stayed constant with DPC sensitization. With alopecia, donors may have immune responses unlike healthy people's.

MiXCR, applied by TCRdb to the RACE reads, yields one record per CDR3 protein. The profile shows about 42,000 distinct CDR3 sequences, approximately 9.7% of them singletons. Germline loops: CDR1 DFQATT, CDR2 SNEGSKA (reference sequence). This CDR3 comprises 14 residues. Germline trimming cut 7 bases from V and 5 bases from J; bases unmatched to any gene: 10. As for time point: patch test 2, 6 weeks after DPC sensitization. As for treatment: therapeutic diphenylcyclopropenone sensitization with weekly scalp DPC. Total RNA was isolated from unfractionated whole blood. The chain links TRBV20-1 to TRBJ2-5, with 10 positions matching TRBD2. The sample was whole blood, taken in connection with sensitization to the hapten diphenylcyclopropenone (DPC). The receptor was derived from a woman in her twenties or thirties with alopecia areata. Some clones in this sample may be carry-over from other donors' samples. CDR3 coding DNA: TGCAGTGGAGCGGGGGGGCCATTATTGGAGACCCAGTACTTC. It encodes CSGAGGPLLETQYF.